The T cell receptor beta chain under discussion was sequenced for a study of blood T cell repertoires in COVID-19. Study-level background: Acute and convalescent COVID-19 samples came from the United States, Italy and Spain. T cells, B-cell-depleted T cells, or PBMCs supplied cDNA or gDNA.

Methods used by the authors: Amplification of reference gene primers provided the estimated nucleated cell counts. Repertoires were generated with immunoSEQ multiplex PCR, while TCRdb's copy carries only in-frame clones and drops some. That table supplies the V and J calls and clone size; D and trimming were determined from the DNA. The sample yields about 82,000 clones, about 82% seen once. The germline CDR1 and CDR2 sequences are SGHNT and YYREEE (reference sequence). The CDR3 runs 17 residues. V was pared by 5 bases and J by 3 bases, with 8 bases of the junction left unmatched. What was sequenced was peripheral blood. The sequence was obtained from a man older than 75 with active or convalescent COVID-19. The J gene is TRBJ2-3, the V gene TRBV5-4, with 14 bases identical to TRBD2. DNA for the CDR3: TGTGCCAGCAGTCAGGGACTAGCGGGAGTCGGGACAGATACGCAGTATTTT. This encodes CASSQGLAGVGTDTQYF. The whole variable domain, remainder taken from reference TRBV5-4 and TRBJ2-3, is ETGVTQSPTHLIKTRGQQVTLRCSSQSGHNTVSWYQQALGQGPQFIFQYYREEENGRGNFPPRFSGLQFPNYSSELNVNALELDDSALYLCASSQGLAGVGTDTQYFGPGTRLTVL.